A selection of T cell receptor beta chains follows, all from one sample in a study of T cell responses to AZD1222 COVID-19 vaccine. The table came from immunoSEQ multiplex PCR; TCRdb's copy has only in-frame clones and leaves some out. The table shows about 110,000 clones, with roughly nine tenths occurring only once. This specimen consisted of peripheral blood, obtained 28 days after the second AZD1222 dose. Receptors were obtained from an adult who received the AZD1222 COVID-19 vaccine. Each CDR3 is given with its conserved first and last residue. D genes are given only for firm matches. Rows may omit the clone size; those that give it use once, few, many or a size class.

V	J	size	D	CDR3	DNA
TRBV28	TRBJ1-4	-	-	CASSRPPGEKLFF	TGTGCCAGCAGCCGACCGCCCGGTGAAAAACTGTTTTTT
TRBV19	TRBJ2-1	-	TRBD2	CASRQSGGYNEQFF	TGTGCCAGTAGGCAAAGCGGGGGATACAATGAGCAGTTCTTC
TRBV7-2	TRBJ2-1	once	-	CASRGIGNEQFF	TGTGCCAGCCGGGGGATCGGGAATGAGCAGTTCTTC
TRBV5-1	TRBJ2-7	-	-	CASSIHPGYEQYF	TGCGCCAGCAGCATACACCCCGGCTACGAGCAGTACTTC
TRBV7-9	TRBJ2-1	-	-	CASSRDCNEQFF	TGTGCCAGCAGCCGGGACTGCAATGAGCAGTTCTTC
TRBV11-2	TRBJ1-5	few	TRBD1	CASSSGTANQPQHF	TGTGCCAGCAGTTCCGGGACAGCTAATCAGCCCCAGCATTTT
TRBV2	TRBJ2-1	-	-	CASSESYNEQFF	TGTGCCAGCAGTGAGTCCTACAATGAGCAGTTCTTC
TRBV6-1	TRBJ2-7	-	TRBD2	CASSDGLVYYEQYF	TGTGCCAGCAGTGATGGACTAGTTTACTACGAGCAGTACTTC
TRBV6-5	TRBJ2-5	-	TRBD2	CASRSWREGGETQYF	TGTGCCAGCAGATCCTGGCGGGAGGGGGGTGAGACCCAGTACTTC
TRBV12-3/TRBV12-4	TRBJ2-3	once	-	CASSLDSGITQYF	TGTGCCAGCAGTTTGGACTCCGGGATTACGCAGTATTTT
TRBV5-1	TRBJ2-7	once	TRBD1	CASSPGQGAYEQYF	TGCGCCAGCAGCCCAGGACAGGGGGCCTACGAGCAGTACTTC
TRBV7-2	TRBJ2-7	-	TRBD1	CASGRQGVYEQYF	TGTGCCAGCGGCCGACAGGGGGTCTACGAGCAGTACTTC
TRBV11-3	TRBJ2-7	-	-	CASSSGAGNYEQYF	TGTGCCAGCAGCTCAGGGGCAGGGAACTACGAGCAGTACTTC
TRBV10-3	TRBJ1-5	few	-	CAISAGNSNQPQHF	TGTGCCATCAGTGCAGGGAATAGCAATCAGCCCCAGCATTTT
TRBV5-1	TRBJ1-1	-	TRBD1	CASSGRGQGETEAFF	TGCGCCAGCAGCGGGAGGGGACAGGGGGAGACTGAAGCTTTCTTT
TRBV7-9	TRBJ2-5	-	TRBD2	CASSLVLAGNQETQYF	TGTGCCAGCAGCTTGGTACTAGCGGGAAATCAAGAGACCCAGTACTTC
TRBV7-2	TRBJ2-3	-	TRBD1	CASSFDRAGTDTQYF	TGTGCCAGCAGCTTCGACAGGGCAGGAACAGATACGCAGTATTTT
TRBV19	TRBJ1-4	-	-	CASSGRSTNEKLFF	TGTGCCAGTAGTGGGAGATCAACTAATGAAAAACTGTTTTTT